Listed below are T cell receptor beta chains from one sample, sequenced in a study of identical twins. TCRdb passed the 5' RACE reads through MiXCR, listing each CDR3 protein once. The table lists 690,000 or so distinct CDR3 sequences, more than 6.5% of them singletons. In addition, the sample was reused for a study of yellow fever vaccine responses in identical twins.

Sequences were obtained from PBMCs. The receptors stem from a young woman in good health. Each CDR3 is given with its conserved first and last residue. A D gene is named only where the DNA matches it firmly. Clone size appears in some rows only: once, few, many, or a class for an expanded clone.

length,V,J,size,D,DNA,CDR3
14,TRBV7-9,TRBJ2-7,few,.,TGTGCCAGCAGCTTCCAGGAGAGCATTAACGAGCAGTACTTC,CASSFQESINEQYF
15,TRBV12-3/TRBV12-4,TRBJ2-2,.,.,TGTGCCAGCAGTTTAGCAGACTTGAACACCGGGGAGCTGTTTTTT,CASSLADLNTGELFF
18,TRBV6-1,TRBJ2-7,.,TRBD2,TGTGCCAGCAGTCAACCGGGACTAGCGGGGGGGCGACCCTACGAGCAGTACTTC,CASSQPGLAGGRPYEQYF
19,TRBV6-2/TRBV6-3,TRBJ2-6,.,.,TGTGCCAGCAGTTACTCGATGGCGAGACAAAACTCTGGGGCCAACGTCCTGACTTTC,CASSYSMARQNSGANVLTF
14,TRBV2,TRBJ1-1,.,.,TGTGCCAGCAGAGAAAGCCGGGACATGACTGAAGCTTTCTTT,CASRESRDMTEAFF
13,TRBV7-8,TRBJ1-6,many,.,TGTGCCAGCAGCCCAGATTTTAATTCACCCCTCCACTTT,CASSPDFNSPLHF
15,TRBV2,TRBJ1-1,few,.,TGTGCCAGCAGTGAAAGGTTGGGGGCCGGGTTGGAAGCTTTCTTT,CASSERLGAGLEAFF
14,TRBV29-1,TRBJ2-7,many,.,TGCAGCGTGAGCGCGACAAGAACCTCCTACGAGCAGTACTTC,CSVSATRTSYEQYF
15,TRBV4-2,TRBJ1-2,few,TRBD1,TGTGCCAGCAGCCAAACCGGGACAGGGTACTATGGCTACACCTTC,CASSQTGTGYYGYTF
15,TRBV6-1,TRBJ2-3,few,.,TGTGCCAGCAGTGAGAGAGTCTTTAGCACAGATACGCAGTATTTT,CASSERVFSTDTQYF
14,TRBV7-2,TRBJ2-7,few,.,TGTGCCAGCAGCCCTAGTTTCGGGGCCTACGAGCAGTACTTC,CASSPSFGAYEQYF
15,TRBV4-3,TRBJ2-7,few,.,TGCGCCAGCAGCCTCCAACAGGGCTTAACCTACGAGCAGTACTTC,CASSLQQGLTYEQYF
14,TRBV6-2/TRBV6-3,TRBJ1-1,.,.,TGTGCCAGCAGTTACCGTAGAGTTGACACTGAAGCTTTCTTT,CASSYRRVDTEAFF
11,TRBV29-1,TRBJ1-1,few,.,TGCAGCGTTGCCGGGGGCAGTGAAGCTTTCTTT,CSVAGGSEAFF
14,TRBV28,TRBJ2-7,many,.,TGTGCCAGCAGTTTATCCAGGACAGACTACGAGCAGTACTTC,CASSLSRTDYEQYF
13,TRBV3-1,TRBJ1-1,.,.,TGTGCCAGCAGCCAAGATCCCAGTTCTGAAGCTTTCTTT,CASSQDPSSEAFF
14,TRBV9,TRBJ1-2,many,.,TGTGCCAGCAGCGCCCTTGGGCCAAACTATGGCTACACCTTC,CASSALGPNYGYTF
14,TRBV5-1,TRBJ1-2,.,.,TGCGCCAGCAGCCCGGACCGATTCGCCTATGGCTACACCTTC,CASSPDRFAYGYTF
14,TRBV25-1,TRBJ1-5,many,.,TGTGCCAGCAGTGACTCAGGGCGTCTCCAGCCCCAGCATTTT,CASSDSGRLQPQHF
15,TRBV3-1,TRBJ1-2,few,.,TGTGCCAGCAGCCAAGGGCTAAGGGAGAACTATGGCTACACCTTC,CASSQGLRENYGYTF
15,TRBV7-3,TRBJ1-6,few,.,TGTGCCAGCAGCGTACAGGGCAGGGGAAATTCACCCCTCCACTTT,CASSVQGRGNSPLHF
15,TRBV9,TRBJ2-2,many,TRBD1,TGTGCCAGCAGCCGGGACAGGGGCAAGGACGGGGAGCTGTTTTTT,CASSRDRGKDGELFF
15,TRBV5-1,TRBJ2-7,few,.,TGCGCCAGCAGCTTGAATCCGGGGTCCTCTGGCGAGCAGTACTTC,CASSLNPGSSGEQYF
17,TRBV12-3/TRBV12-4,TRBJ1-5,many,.,TGTGCCAGCAGTTTTCTCCGAGGGGGTGAAGGCAATCAGCCCCAGCATTTT,CASSFLRGGEGNQPQHF
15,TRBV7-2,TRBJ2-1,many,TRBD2,TGTGCCAGCAGCTTAGGGACTAGCGGGATAAATGAGCAGTTCTTC,CASSLGTSGINEQFF
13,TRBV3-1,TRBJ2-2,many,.,TGTGCCAGCAGCCATAGGGAGGCCGGGGAGCTGTTTTTT,CASSHREAGELFF
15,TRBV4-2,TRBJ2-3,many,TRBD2,TGTGCCCTCCCGCGGGTAGCGGGTATCACAGATACGCAGTATTTT,CALPRVAGITDTQYF
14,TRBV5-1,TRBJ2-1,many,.,TGCGCCAGCAGCTTGGTTTCAAGGATGGATGAGCAGTTCTTC,CASSLVSRMDEQFF
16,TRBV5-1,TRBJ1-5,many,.,TGCGCCAGCAGCTTGGACGCTGTCAGCAGCAATCAGCCCCAGCATTTT,CASSLDAVSSNQPQHF
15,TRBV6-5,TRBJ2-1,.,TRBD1,TGTGCCAGCAGTTACGACAGGGACCCCTACAATGAGCAGTTCTTC,CASSYDRDPYNEQFF
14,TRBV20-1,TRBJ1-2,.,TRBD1,TGCAGTGCTAGAGATTTCTCCGGACAGGACGGCTACACCTTC,CSARDFSGQDGYTF
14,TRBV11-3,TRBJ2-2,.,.,TGTGCCAGCAGCTTAAGGGGGGCGACCGGGGAGCTGTTTTTT,CASSLRGATGELFF
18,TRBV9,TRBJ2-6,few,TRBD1,TGTGCCAGCAGCGTAGGTGGGACAGGGACCTCTGGGGCCAACGTCCTGACTTTC,CASSVGGTGTSGANVLTF
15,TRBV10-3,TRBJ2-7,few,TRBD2,TGTGCCATCAGACCGGGACTAGCGGGGCTCTACGAGCAGTACTTC,CAIRPGLAGLYEQYF
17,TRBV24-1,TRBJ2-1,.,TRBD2,TGTGCCACCAGTGATTTGTCCTTTAGCGGGAGGGGAAATGAGCAGTTCTTC,CATSDLSFSGRGNEQFF
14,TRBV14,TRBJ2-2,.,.,TGTGCCAGCAGCCAAGGGTTCAACACCGGGGAGCTGTTTTTT,CASSQGFNTGELFF
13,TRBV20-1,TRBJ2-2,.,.,TGCAGAGCGGGACACCCGAACACCGGGGAGCTGTTTTTT,CRAGHPNTGELFF
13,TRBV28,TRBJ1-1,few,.,TGTGCCAGCAGTTTGCCCGACTACACTGAAGCTTTCTTT,CASSLPDYTEAFF
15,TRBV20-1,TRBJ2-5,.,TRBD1,TGCAGTGCTATTGAACAGGGGGATGTGGAAGAGACCCAGTACTTC,CSAIEQGDVEETQYF